This is a list of T cell receptor beta chains from one sample in a study of T-cell memory formation after mild COVID-19. TCRdb ran MiXCR on the 5' RACE reads and lists one entry per CDR3 protein. The sample lists 280,000 or so distinct CDR3 sequences; 7.5% to 9.5% were seen once. Sequenced sample: PBMCs or a T cell subset sorted from them (not recorded which). The source of these receptors is a man aged 18 to 35 who had mild COVID-19 (a few samples of this study predate the infection). Cell type and time point are not known. Both conserved end residues are part of each CDR3. D genes are given only for firm matches. Not all rows give a size; the values are once, few, many and, for expanded clones, a class.

j_gene: TRBJ2-7; abundance: -; v_gene: TRBV12-3/TRBV12-4; d_gene: -; CDR3aa: CASSLSRESYEQYF; CDR3nt: TGTGCCAGCAGTTTATCGCGGGAATCCTACGAGCAGTACTTC
j_gene: TRBJ1-1; abundance: few; v_gene: TRBV12-3/TRBV12-4; d_gene: -; CDR3aa: CASSFVQGNTEAFF; CDR3nt: TGTGCCAGCAGTTTTGTCCAGGGGAACACTGAAGCTTTCTTT
j_gene: TRBJ2-7; abundance: many; v_gene: TRBV20-1; d_gene: TRBD2; CDR3aa: CSARDLSRGASYEQYF; CDR3nt: TGCAGTGCTAGAGACCTTTCGCGGGGGGCCTCCTACGAGCAGTACTTC
j_gene: TRBJ1-2; abundance: -; v_gene: TRBV27; d_gene: -; CDR3aa: CASSSYGGYGYTF; CDR3nt: TGTGCCAGCAGTTCCTATGGGGGCTATGGCTACACCTTC
j_gene: TRBJ2-7; abundance: few; v_gene: TRBV5-4; d_gene: -; CDR3aa: CASSLQTGSSHEQYF; CDR3nt: TGTGCCAGCAGCTTGCAAACAGGGTCTTCCCACGAGCAGTACTTC
j_gene: TRBJ2-2; abundance: few; v_gene: TRBV25-1; d_gene: -; CDR3aa: CASSDSQVGGAGELFF; CDR3nt: TGTGCCAGCAGTGATTCTCAGGTCGGGGGAGCCGGGGAGCTGTTTTTT
j_gene: TRBJ1-1; abundance: -; v_gene: TRBV10-3; d_gene: TRBD1; CDR3aa: CAISDGGRGQTEAFF; CDR3nt: TGTGCCATCAGTGACGGGGGCAGGGGGCAAACTGAAGCTTTCTTT
j_gene: TRBJ2-1; abundance: few; v_gene: TRBV24-1; d_gene: -; CDR3aa: CATSGDGRYNEQFF; CDR3nt: TGTGCCACCAGTGGGGACGGGAGATACAATGAGCAGTTCTTC
j_gene: TRBJ1-1; abundance: few; v_gene: TRBV11-2; d_gene: -; CDR3aa: CASSLWQGNTEAFF; CDR3nt: TGTGCCAGCAGCTTGTGGCAGGGAAACACTGAAGCTTTCTTT
j_gene: TRBJ1-2; abundance: -; v_gene: TRBV25-1; d_gene: -; CDR3aa: CASGGSLGYTF; CDR3nt: TGTGCCAGCGGAGGGAGCCTTGGCTACACCTTC
j_gene: TRBJ2-5; abundance: few; v_gene: TRBV25-1; d_gene: -; CDR3aa: CASIGDYQETQYF; CDR3nt: TGTGCCAGCATAGGGGATTACCAAGAGACCCAGTACTTC
j_gene: TRBJ1-2; abundance: many; v_gene: TRBV5-1; d_gene: -; CDR3aa: CASSLGSGYGYTF; CDR3nt: TGCGCCAGCAGCCTCGGGTCTGGCTATGGCTACACCTTC
j_gene: TRBJ1-1; abundance: -; v_gene: TRBV20-1; d_gene: -; CDR3aa: CSARGSPGGDGTEAFF; CDR3nt: TGCAGTGCTAGAGGGAGTCCCGGGGGCGACGGCACTGAAGCTTTCTTT
j_gene: TRBJ2-5; abundance: -; v_gene: TRBV11-2; d_gene: -; CDR3aa: CASSNQGPGTQYF; CDR3nt: TGTGCCAGCAGCAACCAAGGTCCCGGGACCCAGTACTTC
j_gene: TRBJ1-5; abundance: few; v_gene: TRBV24-1; d_gene: -; CDR3aa: CATQDSNQPQHF; CDR3nt: TGTGCCACCCAGGATAGCAATCAGCCCCAGCATTTT
j_gene: TRBJ1-2; abundance: -; v_gene: TRBV18; d_gene: -; CDR3aa: CASSLAGVRGYTF; CDR3nt: TGTGCCAGCTCACTTGCCGGGGTACGGGGCTACACCTTC
j_gene: TRBJ1-1; abundance: -; v_gene: TRBV10-2; d_gene: -; CDR3aa: CASSVPSPEAFF; CDR3nt: TGCGCCAGCAGTGTGCCCTCCCCTGAAGCTTTCTTT
j_gene: TRBJ2-1; abundance: -; v_gene: TRBV9; d_gene: TRBD2; CDR3aa: CASSVVGLAGVSYNEQFF; CDR3nt: TGTGCCAGCAGCGTAGTCGGGCTAGCGGGGGTATCCTACAATGAGCAGTTCTTC
j_gene: TRBJ2-1; abundance: many; v_gene: TRBV4-3; d_gene: -; CDR3aa: CASSWSLVTGAGEQFF; CDR3nt: TGCGCCAGCAGCTGGAGCCTAGTGACGGGGGCTGGTGAGCAGTTCTTC
j_gene: TRBJ2-5; abundance: once; v_gene: TRBV3-1; d_gene: -; CDR3aa: CASSQEEGGIQETQYF; CDR3nt: TGTGCCAGCAGCCAAGAAGAGGGGGGCATCCAAGAGACCCAGTACTTC
j_gene: TRBJ2-3; abundance: few; v_gene: TRBV4-3; d_gene: -; CDR3aa: CASSPLVADTQYF; CDR3nt: TGCGCCAGCAGCCCCCTAGTCGCAGATACGCAGTATTTT
j_gene: TRBJ1-5; abundance: few; v_gene: TRBV12-3/TRBV12-4; d_gene: TRBD1; CDR3aa: CASSGTGDRQPQHF; CDR3nt: TGTGCCAGCAGCGGGACAGGGGATCGCCAGCCCCAGCATTTT
j_gene: TRBJ2-5; abundance: few; v_gene: TRBV20-1; d_gene: TRBD1; CDR3aa: CSAASTGVETQYF; CDR3nt: TGCAGTGCAGCATCGACAGGGGTCGAGACCCAGTACTTC
j_gene: TRBJ1-1; abundance: -; v_gene: TRBV5-4; d_gene: TRBD1; CDR3aa: CASSPTGTGLNTEAFF; CDR3nt: TGTGCCAGCAGCCCGACCGGGACAGGGCTTAACACTGAAGCTTTCTTT
j_gene: TRBJ2-7; abundance: -; v_gene: TRBV7-9; d_gene: -; CDR3aa: CASTPPMDEQYF; CDR3nt: TGTGCCAGCACCCCTCCCATGGACGAGCAGTACTTC
j_gene: TRBJ1-2; abundance: -; v_gene: TRBV5-4; d_gene: -; CDR3aa: CASSLFSPRGYGYTF; CDR3nt: TGTGCCAGCAGCTTGTTCAGTCCCCGGGGCTATGGCTACACCTTC
j_gene: TRBJ2-3; abundance: many; v_gene: TRBV5-1; d_gene: TRBD2; CDR3aa: CASSPDSERGASTDTQYF; CDR3nt: TGCGCCAGCAGTCCGGACTCGGAGCGGGGGGCAAGCACAGATACGCAGTATTTT
j_gene: TRBJ2-7; abundance: many; v_gene: TRBV12-3/TRBV12-4; d_gene: -; CDR3aa: CASSLGTVHEQYF; CDR3nt: TGTGCCAGCAGTTTAGGAACAGTCCACGAGCAGTACTTC
j_gene: TRBJ2-5; abundance: many; v_gene: TRBV20-1; d_gene: TRBD2; CDR3aa: CSVQTGGQETQYF; CDR3nt: TGCAGTGTACAGACGGGGGGCCAAGAGACCCAGTACTTC
j_gene: TRBJ2-7; abundance: many; v_gene: TRBV6-1; d_gene: -; CDR3aa: CASSARVFEQYF; CDR3nt: TGTGCCAGCAGCGCGAGGGTGTTCGAGCAGTACTTC
j_gene: TRBJ1-1; abundance: -; v_gene: TRBV29-1; d_gene: -; CDR3aa: CSVTQGRGTEAFF; CDR3nt: TGCAGCGTGACACAGGGACGGGGCACTGAAGCTTTCTTT
j_gene: TRBJ1-1; abundance: -; v_gene: TRBV3-1; d_gene: -; CDR3aa: CASSRQAGDTEAFF; CDR3nt: TGTGCCAGCAGCCGGCAGGCTGGGGACACTGAAGCTTTCTTT
j_gene: TRBJ1-1; abundance: -; v_gene: TRBV29-1; d_gene: -; CDR3aa: CSGEGRGQAFF; CDR3nt: TGCAGCGGGGAGGGTAGGGGTCAAGCTTTCTTT
j_gene: TRBJ1-2; abundance: few; v_gene: TRBV6-1; d_gene: -; CDR3aa: CASSEQFYGYTF; CDR3nt: TGTGCCAGCAGTGAACAGTTCTATGGCTACACCTTC
j_gene: TRBJ2-1; abundance: few; v_gene: TRBV4-1; d_gene: TRBD2; CDR3aa: CASKRLAGANGNEQFF; CDR3nt: TGCGCCAGCAAGCGACTAGCGGGGGCTAATGGCAATGAGCAGTTCTTC
j_gene: TRBJ2-2; abundance: -; v_gene: TRBV30; d_gene: TRBD2; CDR3aa: CAWSEAGGGNTGELFF; CDR3nt: TGTGCCTGGAGCGAGGCGGGGGGAGGGAACACCGGGGAGCTGTTTTTT
j_gene: TRBJ1-4; abundance: -; v_gene: TRBV5-7; d_gene: -; CDR3aa: CASSCSGAATNEKLFF; CDR3nt: TGTGCCAGCAGCTGCTCCGGGGCCGCAACTAATGAAAAACTGTTTTTT
j_gene: TRBJ1-5; abundance: few; v_gene: TRBV27; d_gene: TRBD1; CDR3aa: CASSPSGTAYSNQPQHF; CDR3nt: TGTGCCAGCAGCCCGTCCGGGACAGCCTATAGCAATCAGCCCCAGCATTTT
j_gene: TRBJ1-4; abundance: -; v_gene: TRBV20-1; d_gene: -; CDR3aa: CSAADSEKLFF; CDR3nt: TGCAGTGCTGCGGACAGTGAAAAACTGTTTTTT
j_gene: TRBJ1-1; abundance: many; v_gene: TRBV20-1; d_gene: TRBD1; CDR3aa: CSARDLLLQGPWTEAFF; CDR3nt: TGCAGTGCTAGAGATCTCCTTCTACAGGGGCCGTGGACTGAAGCTTTCTTT